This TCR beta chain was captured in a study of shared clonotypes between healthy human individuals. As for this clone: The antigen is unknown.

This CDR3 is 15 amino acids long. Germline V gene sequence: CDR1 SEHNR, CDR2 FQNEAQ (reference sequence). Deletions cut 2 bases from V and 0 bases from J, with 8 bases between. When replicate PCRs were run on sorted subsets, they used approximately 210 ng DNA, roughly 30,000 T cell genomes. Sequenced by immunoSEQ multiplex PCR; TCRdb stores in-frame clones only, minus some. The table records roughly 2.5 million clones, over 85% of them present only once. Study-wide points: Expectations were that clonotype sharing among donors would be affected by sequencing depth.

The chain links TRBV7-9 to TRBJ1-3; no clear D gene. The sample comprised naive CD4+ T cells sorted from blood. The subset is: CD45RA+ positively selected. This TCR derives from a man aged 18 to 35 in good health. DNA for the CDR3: TGTGCCAGCAGCTTAACGATGGCCTCTGGAAACACCATATATTTT. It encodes CASSLTMASGNTIYF.